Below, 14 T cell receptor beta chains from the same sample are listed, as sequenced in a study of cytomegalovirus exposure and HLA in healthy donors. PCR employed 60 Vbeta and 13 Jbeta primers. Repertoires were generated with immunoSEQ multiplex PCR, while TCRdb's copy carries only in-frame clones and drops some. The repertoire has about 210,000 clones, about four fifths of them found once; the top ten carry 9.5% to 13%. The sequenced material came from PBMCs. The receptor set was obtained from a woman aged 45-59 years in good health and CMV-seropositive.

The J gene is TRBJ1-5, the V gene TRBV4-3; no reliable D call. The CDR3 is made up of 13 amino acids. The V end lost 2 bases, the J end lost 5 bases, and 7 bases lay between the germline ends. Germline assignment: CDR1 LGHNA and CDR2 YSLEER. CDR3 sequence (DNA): TGCGCCAGCAGCCAACTAGCCGATCAGCCCCAGCATTTT. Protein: CASSQLADQPQHF.

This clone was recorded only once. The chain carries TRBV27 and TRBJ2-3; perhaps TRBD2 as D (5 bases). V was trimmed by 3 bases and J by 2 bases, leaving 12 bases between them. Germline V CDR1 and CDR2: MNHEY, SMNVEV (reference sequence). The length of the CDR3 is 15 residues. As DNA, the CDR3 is TGTGCCAGCAGTTTCCGTCTAGCCTCCACAGATACGCAGTATTTT. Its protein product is CASSFRLASTDTQYF.

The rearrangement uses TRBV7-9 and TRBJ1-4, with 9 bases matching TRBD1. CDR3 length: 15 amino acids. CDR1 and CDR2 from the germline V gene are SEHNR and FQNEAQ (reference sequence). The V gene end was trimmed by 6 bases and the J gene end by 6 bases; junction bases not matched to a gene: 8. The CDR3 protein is CASRRTGGEDEKLFF. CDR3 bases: TGTGCCAGCAGACGAACAGGGGGCGAGGATGAAAAACTGTTTTTT. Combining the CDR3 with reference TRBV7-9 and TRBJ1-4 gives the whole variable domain DTGVSQNPRHKITKRGQNVTFRCDPISEHNRLYWYRQTLGQGPEFLTYFQNEAQLEKSRLLSDRFSAERPKGSFSTLEIQRTEQGDSAMYLCASRRTGGEDEKLFFGSGTQLSVL.

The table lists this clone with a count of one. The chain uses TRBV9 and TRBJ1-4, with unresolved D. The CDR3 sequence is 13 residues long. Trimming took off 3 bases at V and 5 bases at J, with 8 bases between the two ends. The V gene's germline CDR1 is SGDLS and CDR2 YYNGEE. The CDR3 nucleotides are TGTGCCAGCAGCGCTAGGCCCAATGAAAAACTGTTTTTT. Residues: CASSARPNEKLFF.

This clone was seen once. CDR3 in DNA: TGTGCTAGTGGTCCGGGACAGGGCGCTAGCACAGATACGCAGTATTTT. Translated, it gives CASGPGQGASTDTQYF. This chain links TRBV12-5 with TRBJ2-3; 9 bases are shared with TRBD1. Looked up from germline, CDR1 is LGHNT and CDR2 is FRNRAP. This CDR3 region has 16 residues. The V and J ends lost 5 bases and 0 bases, in that order; junction bases with no gene match: 6.

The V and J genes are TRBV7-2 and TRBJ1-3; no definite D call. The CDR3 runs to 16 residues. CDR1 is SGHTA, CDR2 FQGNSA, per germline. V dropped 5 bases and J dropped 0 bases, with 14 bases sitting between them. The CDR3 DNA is TGTGCCAGCAGCCCAGGCGGAGGCACCTCTGGAAACACCATATATTTT. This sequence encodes CASSPGGGTSGNTIYF.

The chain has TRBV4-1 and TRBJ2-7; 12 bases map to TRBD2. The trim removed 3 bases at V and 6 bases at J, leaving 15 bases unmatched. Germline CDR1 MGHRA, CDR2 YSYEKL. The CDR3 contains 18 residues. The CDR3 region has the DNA TGCGCCAGCAGCCATCCCCTAGGGGCTAGCGGGGGGGCCTTCGAGCAGTACTTC. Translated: CASSHPLGASGGAFEQYF.

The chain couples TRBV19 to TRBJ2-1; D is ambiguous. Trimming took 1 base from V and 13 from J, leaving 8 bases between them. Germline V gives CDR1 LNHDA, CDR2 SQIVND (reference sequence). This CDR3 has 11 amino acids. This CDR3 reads CASSIGPEQFF. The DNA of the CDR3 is TGTGCCAGTAGTATAGGGCCAGAACAGTTCTTC. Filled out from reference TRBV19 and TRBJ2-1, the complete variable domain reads DGGITQSPKYLFRKEGQNVTLSCEQNLNHDAMYWYRQDPGQGLRLIYYSQIVNDFQKGDIAEGYSVSREKKESFPLTVTSAQKNPTAFYLCASSIGPEQFFGPGTRLTVL.

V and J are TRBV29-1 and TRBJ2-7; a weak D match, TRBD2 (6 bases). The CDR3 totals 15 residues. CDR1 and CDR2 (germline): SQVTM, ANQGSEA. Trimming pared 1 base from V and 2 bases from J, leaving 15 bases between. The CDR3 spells CSVEAPLGGAYEQYF. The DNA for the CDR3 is TGCAGCGTTGAAGCGCCCCTTGGAGGGGCCTACGAGCAGTACTTC.

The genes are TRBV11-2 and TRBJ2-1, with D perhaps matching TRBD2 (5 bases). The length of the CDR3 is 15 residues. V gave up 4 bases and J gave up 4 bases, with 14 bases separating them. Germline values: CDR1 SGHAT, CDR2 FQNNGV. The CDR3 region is CASSSGVGNYNEQFF. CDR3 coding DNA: TGTGCCAGCAGCTCCGGGGTGGGGAATTACAATGAGCAGTTCTTC.

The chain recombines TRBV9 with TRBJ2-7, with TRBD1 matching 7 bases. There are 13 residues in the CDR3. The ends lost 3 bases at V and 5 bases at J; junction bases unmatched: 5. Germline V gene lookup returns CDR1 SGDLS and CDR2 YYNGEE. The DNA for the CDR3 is TGTGCCAGCAGCGCCGGACAGGAAGACGAGCAGTACTTC. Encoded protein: CASSAGQEDEQYF.

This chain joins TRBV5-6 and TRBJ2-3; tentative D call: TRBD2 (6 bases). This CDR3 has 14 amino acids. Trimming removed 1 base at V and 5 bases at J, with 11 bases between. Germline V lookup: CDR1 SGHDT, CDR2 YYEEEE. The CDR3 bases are TGTGCCAGCAGCTTGATTGGGACTGGAGATACGCAGTATTTT. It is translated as CASSLIGTGDTQYF.

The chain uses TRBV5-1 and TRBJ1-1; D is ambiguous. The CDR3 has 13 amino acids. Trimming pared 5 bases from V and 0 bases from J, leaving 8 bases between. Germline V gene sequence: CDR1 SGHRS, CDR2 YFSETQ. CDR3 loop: CASRKHMNTEAFF. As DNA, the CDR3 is TGCGCCAGCAGAAAACATATGAACACTGAAGCTTTCTTT.

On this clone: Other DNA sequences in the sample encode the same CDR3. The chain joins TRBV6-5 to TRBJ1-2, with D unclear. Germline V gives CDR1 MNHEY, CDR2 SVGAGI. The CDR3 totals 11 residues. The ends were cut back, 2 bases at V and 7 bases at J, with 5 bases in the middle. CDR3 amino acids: CASSYRGGYTF. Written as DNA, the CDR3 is TGTGCCAGCAGTTACCGCGGTGGCTACACCTTC.